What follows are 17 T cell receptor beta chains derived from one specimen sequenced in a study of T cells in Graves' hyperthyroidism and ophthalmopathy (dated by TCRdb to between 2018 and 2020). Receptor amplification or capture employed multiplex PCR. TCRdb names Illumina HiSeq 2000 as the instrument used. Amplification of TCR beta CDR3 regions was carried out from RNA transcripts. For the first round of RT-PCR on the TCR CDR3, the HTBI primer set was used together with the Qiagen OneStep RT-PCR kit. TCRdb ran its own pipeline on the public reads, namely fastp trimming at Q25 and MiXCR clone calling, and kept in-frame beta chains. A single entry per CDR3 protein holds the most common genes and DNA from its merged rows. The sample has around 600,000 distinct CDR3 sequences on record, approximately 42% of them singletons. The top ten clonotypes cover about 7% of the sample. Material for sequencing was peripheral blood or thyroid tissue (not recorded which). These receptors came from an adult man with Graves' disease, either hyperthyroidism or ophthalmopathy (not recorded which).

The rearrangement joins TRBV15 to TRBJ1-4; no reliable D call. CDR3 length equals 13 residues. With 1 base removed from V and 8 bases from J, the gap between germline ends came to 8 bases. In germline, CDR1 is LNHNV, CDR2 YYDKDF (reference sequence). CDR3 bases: TGTGCCACCAGCAGAGTGCCCGGGGAAAAACTGTTTTTT. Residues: CATSRVPGEKLFF.

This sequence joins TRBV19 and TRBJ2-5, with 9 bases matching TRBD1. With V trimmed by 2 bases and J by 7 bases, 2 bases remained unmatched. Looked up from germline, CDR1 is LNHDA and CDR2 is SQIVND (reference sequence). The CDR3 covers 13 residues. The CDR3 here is CASSITGQGTQYF. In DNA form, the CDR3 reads TGTGCCAGTAGTATAACGGGACAGGGGACCCAGTACTTC.

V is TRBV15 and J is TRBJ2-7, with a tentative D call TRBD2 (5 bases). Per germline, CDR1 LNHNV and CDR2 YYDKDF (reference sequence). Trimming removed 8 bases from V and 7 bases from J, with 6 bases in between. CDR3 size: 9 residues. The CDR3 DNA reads TGTGCCACCCGCGGGGAGCAGTACTTC. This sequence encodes CATRGEQYF.

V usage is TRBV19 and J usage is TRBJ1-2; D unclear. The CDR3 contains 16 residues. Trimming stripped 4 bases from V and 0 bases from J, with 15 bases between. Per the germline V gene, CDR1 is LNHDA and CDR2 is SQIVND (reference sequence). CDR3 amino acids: CASSTTPTDANYGYTF. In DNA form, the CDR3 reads TGTGCCAGTAGTACGACCCCGACGGACGCTAACTATGGCTACACCTTC. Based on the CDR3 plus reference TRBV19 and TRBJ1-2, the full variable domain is DGGITQSPKYLFRKEGQNVTLSCEQNLNHDAMYWYRQDPGQGLRLIYYSQIVNDFQKGDIAEGYSVSREKKESFPLTVTSAQKNPTAFYLCASSTTPTDANYGYTFGSGTRLTVV.

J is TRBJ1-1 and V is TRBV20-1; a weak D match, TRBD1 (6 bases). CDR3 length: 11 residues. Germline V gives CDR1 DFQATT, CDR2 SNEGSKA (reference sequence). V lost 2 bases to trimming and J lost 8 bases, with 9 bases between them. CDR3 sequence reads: CSARRQVEAFF. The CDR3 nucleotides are TGCAGTGCTAGAAGACAGGTCGAAGCTTTCTTT.

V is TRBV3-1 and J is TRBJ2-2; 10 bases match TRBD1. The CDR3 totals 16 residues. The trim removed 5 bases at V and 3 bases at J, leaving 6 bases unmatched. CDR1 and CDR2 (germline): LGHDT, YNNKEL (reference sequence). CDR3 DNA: TGTGCCAGCAGCGAAGGGACAGGGGTTTACACCGGGGAGCTGTTTTTT. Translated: CASSEGTGVYTGELFF. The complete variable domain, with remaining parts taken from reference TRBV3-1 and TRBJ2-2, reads DTAVSQTPKYLVTQMGNDKSIKCEQNLGHDTMYWYKQDSKKFLKIMFSYNNKELIINETVPNRFSPKSPDKAHLNLHINSLELGDSAVYFCASSEGTGVYTGELFFGEGSRLTVL.

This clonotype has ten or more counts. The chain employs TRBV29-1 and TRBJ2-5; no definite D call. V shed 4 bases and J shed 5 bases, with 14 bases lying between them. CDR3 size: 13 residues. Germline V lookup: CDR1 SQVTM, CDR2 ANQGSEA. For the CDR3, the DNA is TGCAGCGTTGGAGAATCCGGCCGCGAGACCCAGTACTTC. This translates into CSVGESGRETQYF.

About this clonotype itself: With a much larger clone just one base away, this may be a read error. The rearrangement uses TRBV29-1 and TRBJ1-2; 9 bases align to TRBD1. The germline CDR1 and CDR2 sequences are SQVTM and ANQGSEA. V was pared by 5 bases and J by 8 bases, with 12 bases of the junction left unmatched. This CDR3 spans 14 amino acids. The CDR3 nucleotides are TGCAGCGTTAGGACAGGGGCATGGCGGGGGGGCTACACCTTC. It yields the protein CSVRTGAWRGGYTF. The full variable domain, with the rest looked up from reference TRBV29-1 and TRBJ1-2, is SAVISQKPSRDICQRGTSLTIQCQVDSQVTMMFWYRQQPGQSLTLIATANQGSEATYESGFVIDKFPISRPNLTFSTLTVSNMSPEDSSIYLCSVRTGAWRGGYTFGSGTRLTVV.

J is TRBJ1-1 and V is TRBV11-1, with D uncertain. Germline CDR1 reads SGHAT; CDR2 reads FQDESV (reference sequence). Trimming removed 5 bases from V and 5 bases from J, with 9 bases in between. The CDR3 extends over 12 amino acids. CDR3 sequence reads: CASSRRETEAFF. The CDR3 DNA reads TGTGCCAGCAGCCGGAGGGAAACTGAAGCTTTCTTT.

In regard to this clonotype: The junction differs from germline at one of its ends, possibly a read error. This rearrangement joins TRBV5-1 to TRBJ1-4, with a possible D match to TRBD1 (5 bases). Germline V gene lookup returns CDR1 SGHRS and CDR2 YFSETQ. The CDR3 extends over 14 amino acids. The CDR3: CASSLGTSNEILFF. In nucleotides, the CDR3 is TGCGCCAGCAGCCTCGGGACGAGTAATGAAATACTGTTTTTT.

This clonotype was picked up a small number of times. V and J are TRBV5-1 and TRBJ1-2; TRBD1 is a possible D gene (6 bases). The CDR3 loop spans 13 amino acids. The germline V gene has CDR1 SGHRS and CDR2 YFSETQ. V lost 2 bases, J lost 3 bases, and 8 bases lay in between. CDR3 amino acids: CASSFEGDYGYTF. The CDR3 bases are TGCGCCAGCAGCTTTGAGGGGGACTATGGCTACACCTTC.

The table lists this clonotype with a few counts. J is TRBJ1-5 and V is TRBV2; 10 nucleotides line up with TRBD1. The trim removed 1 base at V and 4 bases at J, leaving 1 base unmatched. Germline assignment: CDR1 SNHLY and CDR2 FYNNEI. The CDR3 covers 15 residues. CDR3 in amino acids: CASSEGGQGNQPQHF. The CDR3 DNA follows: TGTGCCAGCAGTGAAGGGGGACAGGGGAATCAGCCCCAGCATTTT.

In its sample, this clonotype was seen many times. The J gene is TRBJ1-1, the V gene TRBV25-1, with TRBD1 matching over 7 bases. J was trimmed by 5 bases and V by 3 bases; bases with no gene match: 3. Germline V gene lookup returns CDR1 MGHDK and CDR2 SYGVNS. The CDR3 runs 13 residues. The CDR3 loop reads CASSEGTETEAFF. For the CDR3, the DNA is TGTGCCAGCAGTGAGGGGACAGAGACTGAAGCTTTCTTT.

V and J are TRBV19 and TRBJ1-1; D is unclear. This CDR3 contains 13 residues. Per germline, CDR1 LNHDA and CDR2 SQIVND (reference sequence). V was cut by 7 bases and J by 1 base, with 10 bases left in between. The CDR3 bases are TGTGCCAGTAAAGACCTAACGAACACTGAAGCTTTCTTT. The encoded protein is CASKDLTNTEAFF.

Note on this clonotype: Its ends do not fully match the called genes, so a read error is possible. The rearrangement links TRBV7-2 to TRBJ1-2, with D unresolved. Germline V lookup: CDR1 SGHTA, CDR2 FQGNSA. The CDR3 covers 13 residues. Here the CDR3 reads CASSFDQNYGHTF. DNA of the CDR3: TGTGCCAGCAGCTTCGACCAGAACTATGGCCACACCTTC.

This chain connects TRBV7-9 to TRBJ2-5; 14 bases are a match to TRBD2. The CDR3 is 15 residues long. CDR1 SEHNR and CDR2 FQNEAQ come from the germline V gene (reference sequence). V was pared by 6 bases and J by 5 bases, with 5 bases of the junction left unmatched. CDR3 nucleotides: TGTGCCAGCAGAGTCGGGACTAGCGGGAGTGAGACCCAGTACTTC. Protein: CASRVGTSGSETQYF.

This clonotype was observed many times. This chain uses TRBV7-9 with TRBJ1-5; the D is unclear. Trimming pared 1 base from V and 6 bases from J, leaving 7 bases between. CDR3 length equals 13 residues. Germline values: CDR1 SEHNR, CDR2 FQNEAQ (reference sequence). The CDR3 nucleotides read TGTGCCAGCAGCTTAGGAGGGTTTCAGCCCCAGCATTTT. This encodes CASSLGGFQPQHF.